This is a list of T cell receptor beta chains from one sample in a study of cytomegalovirus exposure and HLA in healthy donors. The table came from immunoSEQ multiplex PCR; TCRdb's copy has only in-frame clones and leaves some out. The sample shows roughly 190,000 clones, roughly three quarters of them seen only once. Sequenced material: PBMCs. These receptors were collected from a woman younger than 35 in good health and CMV-seronegative. The CDR3 runs from the conserved cysteine through the conserved F or W. D genes are given only for firm matches. Part of the rows lack a size; the others show once, few, many or a class for expanded clones.

v_call	clone_size	j_call	d_call	cdr3_aa	cdr3_nt
TRBV30	-	TRBJ2-2	TRBD2	CAWRGGFTGELFF	TGTGCCTGGAGGGGAGGGTTCACCGGGGAGCTGTTTTTT
TRBV5-1	-	TRBJ2-2	TRBD2	CASSPREGYTGELFF	TGCGCCAGCAGCCCCCGGGAGGGATACACCGGGGAGCTGTTTTTT
TRBV27	-	TRBJ1-5	-	CASSGPQGQPQHF	TGTGCCAGCAGTGGACCCCAGGGACAGCCCCAGCATTTT
TRBV7-9	-	TRBJ1-4	-	CSSSRKGGGFNEKLFF	TGTTCCAGCAGCCGAAAAGGGGGGGGCTTTAATGAAAAACTGTTTTTT
TRBV9	-	TRBJ2-1	TRBD1	CASSVGDRGGNEQFF	TGTGCCAGCAGCGTAGGAGACAGGGGAGGCAATGAGCAGTTCTTC
TRBV29-1	-	TRBJ2-5	TRBD2	CSVDSSGSKETQYF	TGCAGCGTTGACTCTAGCGGTTCCAAAGAGACCCAGTACTTC
TRBV5-6	-	TRBJ1-1	TRBD1	CASRHGTGGTEAFF	TGTGCCAGCAGGCATGGGACAGGGGGGACTGAAGCTTTCTTT
TRBV7-7	-	TRBJ2-5	TRBD2	CASSWAGGETQYF	TGTGCCAGCAGCTGGGCGGGGGGAGAGACCCAGTACTTC
TRBV7-9	-	TRBJ1-4	-	CSSSRDGGNEKLFF	TGTTCCAGCAGCCGTGACGGGGGGAATGAAAAACTGTTTTTT
TRBV6-5	-	TRBJ1-1	-	CASSLSGGINTEAFF	TGTGCCAGCAGTCTTTCTGGGGGGATTAACACTGAAGCTTTCTTT
TRBV29-1	once	TRBJ2-7	-	CSVEGGTGSSYEQYF	TGCAGCGTTGAAGGAGGGACTGGGAGCTCCTACGAGCAGTACTTC
TRBV10-1	-	TRBJ2-2	TRBD1	CASSADRGDTGELFF	TGCGCCAGCAGCGCGGACAGGGGCGACACCGGGGAGCTGTTTTTT
TRBV9	few	TRBJ1-2	-	CASSATGMAGYTF	TGTGCCAGCAGCGCTACAGGGATGGCTGGCTACACCTTC
TRBV5-5	-	TRBJ2-3	TRBD2	CASSWGLVSTDTQYF	TGTGCCAGCAGCTGGGGACTAGTTAGCACAGATACGCAGTATTTT
TRBV5-1	-	TRBJ1-4	-	CASSLGAKEKLFF	TGCGCCAGCAGCTTGGGCGCTAAGGAAAAACTGTTTTTT
TRBV4-1	once	TRBJ2-5	-	CASSPLQTQETQYF	TGCGCCAGCAGCCCGTTACAGACCCAAGAGACCCAGTACTTC
TRBV6-1	-	TRBJ2-5	TRBD2	CASRTSEGETQYF	TGTGCCAGCAGGACTAGCGAGGGGGAGACCCAGTACTTC
TRBV11-1	once	TRBJ1-2	-	CASSLDSRVNYGYTF	TGTGCCAGCAGCTTAGACTCCAGGGTCAACTATGGCTACACCTTC
TRBV7-3	-	TRBJ2-1	-	CASSSAGTHDEQFF	TGTGCCAGCAGTTCAGCCGGGACTCACGATGAGCAGTTCTTC
TRBV27	-	TRBJ2-1	-	CASSPRANEQFF	TGTGCCAGCAGCCCGCGAGCCAATGAGCAGTTCTTC
TRBV4-1	-	TRBJ2-5	TRBD2	CASSQAFLAGVETQYF	TGCGCCAGCAGCCAAGCCTTTCTAGCGGGGGTAGAGACCCAGTACTTC
TRBV19	-	TRBJ2-7	-	CATRGYEQYF	TGTGCCACCAGGGGCTACGAGCAGTACTTC
TRBV18	once	TRBJ2-7	-	CASSPYCRGWVYEQYF	TGTGCCAGCTCACCATATTGTAGGGGGTGGGTCTACGAGCAGTACTTC
TRBV6-5	-	TRBJ1-2	-	CASSYSIGAQDGYTF	TGTGCCAGCAGTTACTCGATAGGGGCCCAGGATGGCTACACCTTC
TRBV27	once	TRBJ1-1	-	CASTPGRGSTEAFF	TGTGCCAGCACCCCTGGCAGGGGTTCCACTGAAGCTTTCTTT
TRBV5-1	-	TRBJ2-1	TRBD2	CASSLGSGGYNEQFF	TGCGCCAGCAGCTTGGGTAGCGGGGGGTACAATGAGCAGTTCTTC
TRBV5-8	-	TRBJ1-2	TRBD1	CASSSYGTDPHYGYTF	TGTGCCAGCAGCTCATATGGGACAGATCCCCACTATGGCTACACCTTC
TRBV6-5	-	TRBJ2-3	-	CASTRTGGTDTQYF	TGTGCCAGCACCCGGACAGGAGGGACAGATACGCAGTATTTT
TRBV9	-	TRBJ2-1	TRBD1	CATEPTGVPYNEQFF	TGTGCCACCGAGCCTACAGGGGTACCTTACAATGAGCAGTTCTTC
TRBV2	-	TRBJ1-6	-	CASIPLGQNNSPLHF	TGTGCCAGCATCCCCCTCGGACAAAATAATTCACCCCTCCACTTT
TRBV12-5	once	TRBJ2-1	TRBD2	CASGDPSGSNEQFF	TGTGCTAGTGGGGACCCTAGCGGATCCAATGAGCAGTTCTTC
TRBV7-2	-	TRBJ2-3	TRBD2	CASSLGLAGAWTDTQYF	TGTGCCAGCAGCTTAGGACTAGCGGGAGCTTGGACAGATACGCAGTATTTT
TRBV5-4	-	TRBJ2-7	TRBD1	CASSRRDRGRGEQYF	TGTGCCAGCAGCCGCCGGGACAGGGGGCGAGGGGAGCAGTACTTC
TRBV19	-	TRBJ2-7	-	CASSLRLSGTGYEQYF	TGTGCCAGTAGTTTAAGATTATCCGGGACTGGCTACGAGCAGTACTTC
TRBV30	-	TRBJ1-6	TRBD1	CAWSRDRWNNSPLHF	TGTGCCTGGTCACGGGACAGGTGGAATAATTCACCCCTCCACTTT